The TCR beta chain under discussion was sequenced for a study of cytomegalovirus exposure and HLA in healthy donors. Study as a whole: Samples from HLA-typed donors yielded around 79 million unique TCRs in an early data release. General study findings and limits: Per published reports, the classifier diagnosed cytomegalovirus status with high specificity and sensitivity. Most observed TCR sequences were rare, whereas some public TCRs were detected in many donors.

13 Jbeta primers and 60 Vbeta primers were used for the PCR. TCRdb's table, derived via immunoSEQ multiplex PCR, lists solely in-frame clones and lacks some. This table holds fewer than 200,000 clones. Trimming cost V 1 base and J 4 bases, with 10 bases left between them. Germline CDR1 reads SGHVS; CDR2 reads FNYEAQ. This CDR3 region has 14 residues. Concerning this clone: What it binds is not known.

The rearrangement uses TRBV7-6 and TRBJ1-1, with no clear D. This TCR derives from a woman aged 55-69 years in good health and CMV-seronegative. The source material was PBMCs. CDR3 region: CASSLDVGSTEAFF. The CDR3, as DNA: TGTGCCAGCAGCTTAGATGTGGGGAGCACTGAAGCTTTCTTT. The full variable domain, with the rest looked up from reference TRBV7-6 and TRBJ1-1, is GAGVSQSPRYKVTKRGQDVALRCDPISGHVSLYWYRQALGQGPEFLTYFNYEAQQDKSGLPNDRFSAERPEGSISTLTIQRTEQRDSAMYRCASSLDVGSTEAFFGQGTRLTVV.